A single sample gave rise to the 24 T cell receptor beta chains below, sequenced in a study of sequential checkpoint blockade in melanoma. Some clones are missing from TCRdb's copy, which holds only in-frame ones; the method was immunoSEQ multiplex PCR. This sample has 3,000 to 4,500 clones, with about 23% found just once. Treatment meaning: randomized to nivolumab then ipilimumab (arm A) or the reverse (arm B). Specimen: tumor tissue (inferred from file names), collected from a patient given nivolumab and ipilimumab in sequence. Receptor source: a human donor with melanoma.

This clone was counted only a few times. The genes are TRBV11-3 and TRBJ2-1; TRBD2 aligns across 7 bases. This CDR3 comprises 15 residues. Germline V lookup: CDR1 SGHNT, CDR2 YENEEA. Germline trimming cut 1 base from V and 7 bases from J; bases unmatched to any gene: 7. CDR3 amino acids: CASSLGTSSGNEQFF. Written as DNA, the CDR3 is TGTGCCAGCAGCTTAGGGACTAGTTCGGGGAATGAGCAGTTCTTC.

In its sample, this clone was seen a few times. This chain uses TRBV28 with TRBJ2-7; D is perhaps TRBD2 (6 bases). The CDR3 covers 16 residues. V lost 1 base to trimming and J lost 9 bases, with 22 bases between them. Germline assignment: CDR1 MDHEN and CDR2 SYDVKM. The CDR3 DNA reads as TGTGCCAGCAGTTTATCAAGGTGGCTCGGGGGAAGTGCGCAGTACTTC. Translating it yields CASSLSRWLGGSAQYF.

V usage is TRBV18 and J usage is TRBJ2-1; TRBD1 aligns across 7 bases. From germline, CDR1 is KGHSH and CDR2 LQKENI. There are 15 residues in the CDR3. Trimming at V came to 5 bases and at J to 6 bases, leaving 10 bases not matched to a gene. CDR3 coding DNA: TGTGCCAGCTCAACGGGACAGAAAGGTGGCAATGAGCAGTTCTTC. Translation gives CASSTGQKGGNEQFF.

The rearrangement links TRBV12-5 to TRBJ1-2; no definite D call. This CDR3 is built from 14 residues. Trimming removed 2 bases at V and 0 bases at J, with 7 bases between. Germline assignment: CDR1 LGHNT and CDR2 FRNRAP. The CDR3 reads CASGLTGSNYGYTF. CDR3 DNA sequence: TGTGCTAGTGGTTTGACGGGATCTAACTATGGCTACACCTTC.

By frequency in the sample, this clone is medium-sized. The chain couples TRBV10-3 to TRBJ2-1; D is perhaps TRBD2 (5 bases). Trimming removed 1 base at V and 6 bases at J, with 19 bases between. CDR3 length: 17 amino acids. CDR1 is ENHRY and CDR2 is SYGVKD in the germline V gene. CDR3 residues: CAISEYEGRHLSNEQFF. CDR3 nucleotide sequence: TGTGCCATCAGTGAGTACGAGGGTCGCCACCTTTCCAATGAGCAGTTCTTC.

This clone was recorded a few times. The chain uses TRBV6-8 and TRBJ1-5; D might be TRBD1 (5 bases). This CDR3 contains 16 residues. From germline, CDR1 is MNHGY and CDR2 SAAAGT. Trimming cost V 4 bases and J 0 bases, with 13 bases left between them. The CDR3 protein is CASSSGHPNSNQPQHF. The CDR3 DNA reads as TGTGCCAGCAGTTCCGGACACCCGAATAGCAATCAGCCCCAGCATTTT.

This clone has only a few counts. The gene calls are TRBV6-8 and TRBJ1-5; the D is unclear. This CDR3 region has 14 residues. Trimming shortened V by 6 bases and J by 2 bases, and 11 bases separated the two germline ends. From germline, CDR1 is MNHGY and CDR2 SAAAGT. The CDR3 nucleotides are TGTGCCAGCAGCCGTTCGGCAGGCAATCAGCCCCAGCATTTT. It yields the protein CASSRSAGNQPQHF.

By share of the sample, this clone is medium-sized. CDR3 in DNA: TGTGCCAGCAGTATCACCTGGACTAGCGGGCCGGGGGAGCAGTTCTTC. Its protein product is CASSITWTSGPGEQFF. This chain joins TRBV6-8 and TRBJ2-1, with 11 bases identical to TRBD2. CDR3 length equals 16 residues. Germline values: CDR1 MNHGY, CDR2 SAAAGT. The V and J ends lost 5 bases and 10 bases, in that order; junction bases with no gene match: 13.

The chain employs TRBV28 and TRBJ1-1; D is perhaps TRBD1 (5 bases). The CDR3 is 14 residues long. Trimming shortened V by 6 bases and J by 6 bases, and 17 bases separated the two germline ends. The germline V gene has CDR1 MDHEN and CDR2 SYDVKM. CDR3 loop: CASSRTAGSPEAFF. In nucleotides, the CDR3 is TGTGCCAGCAGCCGAACCGCAGGGTCCCCTGAAGCTTTCTTT. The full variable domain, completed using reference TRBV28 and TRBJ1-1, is DVKVTQSSRYLVKRTGEKVFLECVQDMDHENMFWYRQDPGLGLRLIYFSYDVKMKEKGDIPEGYSVSREKKERFSLILESASTNQTSMYLCASSRTAGSPEAFFGQGTRLTVV.

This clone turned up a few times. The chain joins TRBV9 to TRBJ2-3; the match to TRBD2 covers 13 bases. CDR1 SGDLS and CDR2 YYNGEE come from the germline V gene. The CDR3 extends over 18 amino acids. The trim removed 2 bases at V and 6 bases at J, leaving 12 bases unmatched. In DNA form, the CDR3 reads TGTGCCAGCAGCGTTCAGCCCGGGACTAGCGGGATGGGGGATACGCAGTATTTT. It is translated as CASSVQPGTSGMGDTQYF.

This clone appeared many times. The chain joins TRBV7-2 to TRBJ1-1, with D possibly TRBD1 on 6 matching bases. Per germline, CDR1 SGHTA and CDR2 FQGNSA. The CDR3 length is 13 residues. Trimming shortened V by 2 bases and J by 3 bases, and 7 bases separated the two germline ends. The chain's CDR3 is CASSLQGHTEAFF. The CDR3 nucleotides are TGTGCCAGCAGCTTACAGGGGCACACTGAAGCTTTCTTT.

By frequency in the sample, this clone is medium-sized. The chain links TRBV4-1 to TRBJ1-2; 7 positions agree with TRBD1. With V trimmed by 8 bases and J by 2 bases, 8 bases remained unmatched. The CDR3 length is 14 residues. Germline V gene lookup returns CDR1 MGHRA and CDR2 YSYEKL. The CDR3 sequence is CASCLRTGNYGYTF. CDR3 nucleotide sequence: TGCGCCAGCTGCCTAAGGACAGGAAACTATGGCTACACCTTC.

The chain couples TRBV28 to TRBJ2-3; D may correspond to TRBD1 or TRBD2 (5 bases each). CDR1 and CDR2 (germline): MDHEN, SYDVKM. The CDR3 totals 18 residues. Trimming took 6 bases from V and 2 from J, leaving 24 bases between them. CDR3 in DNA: TGTGCCAGCAGGGACGTACCAGTTCAGGGAGTCTCCACAGATACGCAGTATTTT. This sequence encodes CASRDVPVQGVSTDTQYF.

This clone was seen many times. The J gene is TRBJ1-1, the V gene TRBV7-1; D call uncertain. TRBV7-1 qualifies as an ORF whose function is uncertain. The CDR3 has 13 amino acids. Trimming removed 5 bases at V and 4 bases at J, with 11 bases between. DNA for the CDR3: TGTGCCAGCAGCCGGGTGAAGGGCACTGAAGCTTTCTTT. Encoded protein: CASSRVKGTEAFF.

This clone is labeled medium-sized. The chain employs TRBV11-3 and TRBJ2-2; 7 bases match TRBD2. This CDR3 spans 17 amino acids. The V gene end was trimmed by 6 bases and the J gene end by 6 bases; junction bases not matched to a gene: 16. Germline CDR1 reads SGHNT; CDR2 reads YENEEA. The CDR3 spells CASREGLAEEVAGELFF. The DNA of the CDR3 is TGTGCCAGCAGGGAGGGTCTAGCGGAGGAAGTGGCCGGGGAGCTGTTTTTT.

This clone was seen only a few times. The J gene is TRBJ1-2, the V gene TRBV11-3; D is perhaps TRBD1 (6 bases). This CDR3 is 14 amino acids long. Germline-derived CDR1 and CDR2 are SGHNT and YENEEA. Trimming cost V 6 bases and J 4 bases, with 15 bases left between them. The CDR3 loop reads CASSLRDTIYGYTF. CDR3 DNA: TGTGCCAGCAGTCTCCGGGACACCATCTATGGCTACACCTTC.

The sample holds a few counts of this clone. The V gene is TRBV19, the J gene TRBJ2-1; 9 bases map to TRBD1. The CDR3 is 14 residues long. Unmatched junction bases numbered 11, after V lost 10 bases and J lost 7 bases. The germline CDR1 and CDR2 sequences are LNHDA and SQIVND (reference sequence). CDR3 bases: TGTGCCACCTCGCCGGGACAGGGTGGTAATGAGCAGTTCTTC. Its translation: CATSPGQGGNEQFF.

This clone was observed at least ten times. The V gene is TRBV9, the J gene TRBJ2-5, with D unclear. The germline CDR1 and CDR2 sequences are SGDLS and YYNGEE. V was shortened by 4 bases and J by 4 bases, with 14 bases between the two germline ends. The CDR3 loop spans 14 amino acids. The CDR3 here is CASSSGVSRETQYF. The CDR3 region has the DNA TGTGCCAGCAGCTCTGGAGTAAGTCGAGAGACCCAGTACTTC.

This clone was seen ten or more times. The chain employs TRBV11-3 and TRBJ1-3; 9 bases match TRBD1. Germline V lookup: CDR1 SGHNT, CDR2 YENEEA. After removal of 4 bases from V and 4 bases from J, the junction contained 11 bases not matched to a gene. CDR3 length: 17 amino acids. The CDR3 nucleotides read TGTGCCAGCAGCTCCAGCCGGACAGGGGACAAGGGAAACACCATATATTTT. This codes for CASSSSRTGDKGNTIYF.

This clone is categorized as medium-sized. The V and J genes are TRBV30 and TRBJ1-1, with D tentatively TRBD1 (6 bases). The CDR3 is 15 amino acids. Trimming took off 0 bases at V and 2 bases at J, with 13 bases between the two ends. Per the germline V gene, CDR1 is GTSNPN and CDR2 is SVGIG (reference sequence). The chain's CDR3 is CAWSVSGVENTEAFF. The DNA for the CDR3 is TGTGCCTGGAGTGTGTCAGGGGTTGAAAACACTGAAGCTTTCTTT. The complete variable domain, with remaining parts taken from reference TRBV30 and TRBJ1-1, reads SQTIHQWPATLVQPVGSPLSLECTVEGTSNPNLYWYRQAAGRGLQLLFYSVGIGQISSEVPQNLSASRPQDRQFILSSKKLLLSDSGFYLCAWSVSGVENTEAFFGQGTRLTVV.

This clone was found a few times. The CDR3 reads CATSRVITRTGTQPQHF. The DNA for the CDR3 is TGTGCCACCAGCAGAGTCATTACGAGGACAGGGACTCAGCCCCAGCATTTT. V usage is TRBV15 and J usage is TRBJ1-5; 8 bases match TRBD1. V shed 1 base, J shed 6 bases, and the junction held 11 bases outside the gene matches. Germline CDR1 is LNHNV and CDR2 is YYDKDF (reference sequence). The CDR3 sequence is 17 residues long.

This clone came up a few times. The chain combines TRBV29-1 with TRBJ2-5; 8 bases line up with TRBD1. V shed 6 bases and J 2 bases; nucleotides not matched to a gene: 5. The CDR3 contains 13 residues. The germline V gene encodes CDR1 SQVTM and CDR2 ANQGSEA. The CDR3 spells CSVDGDRQETQYF. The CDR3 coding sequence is TGCAGCGTCGACGGGGACAGGCAAGAGACCCAGTACTTC.

DNA of the CDR3: TGTGCCAGCAGCGTGAGGGGGGACACCGGGGAGCTGTTTTTT. This translates into CASSVRGDTGELFF. J is TRBJ2-2 and V is TRBV9, with D perhaps given as TRBD1 or TRBD2 (6 bases each). In germline, CDR1 is SGDLS, CDR2 YYNGEE. The CDR3 runs 14 residues. V lost 2 bases to trimming and J lost 3 bases, with 8 bases between them.

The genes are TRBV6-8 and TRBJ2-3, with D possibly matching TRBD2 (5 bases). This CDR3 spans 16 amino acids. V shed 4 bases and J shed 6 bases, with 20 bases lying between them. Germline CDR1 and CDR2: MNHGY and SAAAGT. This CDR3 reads CASSWTTPSVADTQYF. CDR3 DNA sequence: TGTGCCAGCAGTTGGACGACCCCCTCCGTAGCGGATACGCAGTATTTT.